A single sample is the source of the 26 T cell receptor beta chains below, sequenced in a study of cytomegalovirus exposure and HLA in healthy donors. Clones were read by immunoSEQ multiplex PCR, and TCRdb kept only the in-frame ones, dropping some. The data contain fewer than 200,000 clones, about 86% of them singletons. What was sequenced was PBMCs. The receptors here all came from a woman aged 25 to 45 in good health and CMV-seronegative.

The genes are TRBV11-2 and TRBJ2-4; weak D call: TRBD2 (5 bases). This CDR3 is 15 amino acids long. Germline CDR1 reads SGHAT; CDR2 reads FQNNGV. The V and J ends lost 5 bases and 4 bases respectively, with 15 bases between them. The CDR3 coding sequence is TGTGCCAGCAGCCCTCGGACTGAGGAGAAAAACATTCAGTACTTC. It yields the protein CASSPRTEEKNIQYF.

The chain combines TRBV25-1 with TRBJ1-1; no clear D gene. This CDR3 spans 12 amino acids. V gave up 5 bases and J gave up 11 bases, with 15 bases separating them. Germline V gene data show CDR1 as MGHDK and CDR2 as SYGVNS. In DNA form, the CDR3 reads TGTGCCAGCAGTTTTCTGGCGGGTGACGCTTTCTTT. Translating it yields CASSFLAGDAFF.

V gene TRBV7-7 combines with J gene TRBJ2-2; 8 bases agree with TRBD2. The CDR3 loop spans 16 amino acids. Per the germline V gene, CDR1 is SSHAT and CDR2 is FNYEAQ (reference sequence). The trim removed 0 bases at V and 6 bases at J, leaving 6 bases unmatched. The CDR3 spells CASSLAAGAAAGELFF. CDR3 DNA sequence: TGTGCCAGCAGCTTAGCAGCGGGGGCTGCGGCCGGGGAGCTGTTTTTT.

The rearrangement uses TRBV29-1 and TRBJ1-5; a possible D gene is TRBD1 (6 bases). Between the trimmed V and J ends, which lost 4 bases and 3 bases, there was a span of 16 bases. Germline CDR1 is SQVTM and CDR2 is ANQGSEA. The CDR3 is made up of 15 amino acids. For the CDR3, the DNA is TGCAGCGTTGCGAATACCCAGGGGTCCAATCAGCCCCAGCATTTT. It yields the protein CSVANTQGSNQPQHF.

The chain employs TRBV12-5 and TRBJ1-5; 8 nucleotides line up with TRBD1. The CDR3 is 16 residues long. CDR1 is LGHNT, CDR2 FRNRAP, per germline. Trimming at V came to 6 bases and at J to 2 bases, leaving 9 bases not matched to a gene. CDR3 sequence: CASGKTGQGGNQPQHF. As DNA, the CDR3 is TGTGCTAGTGGCAAAACCGGACAGGGTGGCAATCAGCCCCAGCATTTT.

V is TRBV19 and J is TRBJ2-1; 8 nucleotides align to TRBD1. Germline lookup yields CDR1 LNHDA and CDR2 SQIVND (reference sequence). The CDR3 is 16 residues long. V was pared by 7 bases and J by 6 bases, with 14 bases of the junction left unmatched. CDR3 sequence reads: CASNTPQGAVINEQFF. The CDR3 DNA sequence: TGTGCCAGTAACACCCCTCAGGGGGCAGTAATCAATGAGCAGTTCTTC.

The CDR3 spells CASSLTGSPNYGYTF. Here the CDR3 DNA reads TGCGCCAGCAGCTTGACAGGGTCCCCTAACTATGGCTACACCTTC. The rearrangement links TRBV5-1 to TRBJ1-2; possible D gene TRBD1, 6 bases. The germline V and J ends were trimmed by 1 base and 0 bases, with 10 bases remaining between them. The CDR3 covers 15 residues. Germline V gene lookup returns CDR1 SGHRS and CDR2 YFSETQ.

This clone was found once. J is TRBJ1-2 and V is TRBV7-8; D might be TRBD1 (5 bases). From germline, CDR1 is SGHVS and CDR2 FQNEAQ. V was pared by 1 base and J by 0 bases, with 12 bases between. This CDR3 region has 16 residues. The CDR3 DNA reads as TGTGCCAGCAGCTTAGTGGGGCAGGTTACTAACTATGGCTACACCTTC. As protein: CASSLVGQVTNYGYTF. The entire variable domain, with the rest obtained from reference TRBV7-8 and TRBJ1-2, is as follows: GAGVSQSPRYKVAKRGQDVALRCDPISGHVSLFWYQQALGQGPEFLTYFQNEAQLDKSGLPSDRFFAERPEGSVSTLKIQRTQQEDSAVYLCASSLVGQVTNYGYTFGSGTRLTVV.

This chain connects TRBV29-1 to TRBJ1-2; unclear D gene. The CDR3 sequence is 13 residues long. The germline V gene encodes CDR1 SQVTM and CDR2 ANQGSEA. The ends were cut back, 3 bases at V and 0 bases at J, with 8 bases in the middle. This chain's CDR3 is CSVERMSNYGYTF. As DNA, the CDR3 is TGCAGCGTTGAGAGGATGTCTAACTATGGCTACACCTTC.

The chain recombines TRBV7-9 with TRBJ2-1; 15 bases fit TRBD2. V lost 4 bases and J lost 6; bases outside the gene matches: 1. CDR1 and CDR2 from the germline V gene are SEHNR and FQNEAQ (reference sequence). The CDR3 totals 15 residues. The CDR3 loop reads CASSSGLAGGNEQFF. The CDR3 nucleotides are TGTGCCAGCAGCTCGGGACTAGCGGGGGGCAATGAGCAGTTCTTC. The variable domain in full, completed from reference TRBV7-9 and TRBJ2-1, reads DTGVSQNPRHKITKRGQNVTFRCDPISEHNRLYWYRQTLGQGPEFLTYFQNEAQLEKSRLLSDRFSAERPKGSFSTLEIQRTEQGDSAMYLCASSSGLAGGNEQFFGPGTRLTVL.

This clone was counted a few times. V and J are TRBV6-5 and TRBJ1-2; no firm D call. The germline V gene encodes CDR1 MNHEY and CDR2 SVGAGI. V was shortened by 7 bases and J by 4 bases, with 10 bases between the two germline ends. The CDR3 totals 12 residues. The chain's CDR3 is CASTMSGYGYTF. CDR3 in DNA: TGTGCCAGCACCATGAGTGGCTATGGCTACACCTTC.

The V and J genes are TRBV27 and TRBJ1-1; no definite D call. Germline V lookup: CDR1 MNHEY, CDR2 SMNVEV (reference sequence). The CDR3 sequence is 12 residues long. Trimming removed 1 base at V and 8 bases at J, with 8 bases between. The CDR3 DNA reads TGTGCCAGCAGTTTATATGGCAGAGAAGCTTTCTTT. This translates into CASSLYGREAFF.

J is TRBJ2-1 and V is TRBV27; 10 bases are a match to TRBD2. Germline V gene data show CDR1 as MNHEY and CDR2 as SMNVEV (reference sequence). CDR3 length equals 15 residues. With 6 bases clipped from V and 1 base from J, the junction kept 3 bases outside the gene matches. The CDR3 sequence: CASRGLAVSYNEQFF. The CDR3 region has the DNA TGTGCCAGCAGAGGACTAGCGGTATCCTACAATGAGCAGTTCTTC.

The chain couples TRBV5-1 to TRBJ2-3, with 7 bases matching TRBD2. Trimming removed 4 bases from V and 5 bases from J; junction bases left unmatched: 13. Germline CDR1 and CDR2: SGHRS and YFSETQ. The length of the CDR3 is 16 residues. CDR3 sequence reads: CASSPGGVGGQDTQYF. The CDR3 DNA sequence: TGCGCCAGCAGCCCTGGGGGGGTCGGGGGTCAAGATACGCAGTATTTT.

The J gene is TRBJ1-2, the V gene TRBV6-5; no firm D call. CDR1 is MNHEY, CDR2 SVGAGI, per germline. The CDR3 runs to 11 residues. Trimming left V 7 bases short and J 5 bases short, with 8 bases between. The CDR3 DNA sequence: TGTGCCAGCACCCGAGGGTATGGCTACACCTTC. Residues: CASTRGYGYTF.

This chain connects TRBV7-2 to TRBJ1-6; the D is unclear. The CDR3 is made up of 12 amino acids. Germline V CDR1 and CDR2: SGHTA, FQGNSA. Trimming stripped 1 base from V and 12 bases from J, with 7 bases between. DNA of the CDR3: TGTGCCAGCAGCTTAGGCGCGGGACCCCTCCACTTT. It yields the protein CASSLGAGPLHF. The whole variable domain, remainder taken from reference TRBV7-2 and TRBJ1-6, is GAGVSQSPSNKVTEKGKDVELRCDPISGHTALYWYRQSLGQGLEFLIYFQGNSAPDKSGLPSDRFSAERTGGSVSTLTIQRTQQEDSAVYLCASSLGAGPLHFGNGTRLTVT.

This clone was counted a single time. The chain carries TRBV19 and TRBJ1-6; TRBD1 matches 12 bases. The CDR3 covers 17 residues. Germline CDR1 reads LNHDA; CDR2 reads SQIVND (reference sequence). J was trimmed by 9 bases and V by 3 bases; bases with no gene match: 9. The CDR3 DNA follows: TGTGCCAGTAGTATCAAGGCCGGGACAGGGGGCGGTTCACCCCTCCACTTT. This gives the protein CASSIKAGTGGGSPLHF.

The gene calls are TRBV23-1 and TRBJ2-1; 10 nucleotides agree with TRBD1. TRBV23-1 is classed as an ORF, of uncertain function. This CDR3 comprises 16 residues. J was trimmed by 7 bases and V by 1 base; bases with no gene match: 7. CDR3 sequence: CASSQLGTGEFNEQFF. CDR3 DNA: TGCGCCAGCAGTCAATTGGGGACAGGGGAGTTTAATGAGCAGTTCTTC.

The CDR3 reads CASSQQGAANTGELFF. The CDR3 DNA reads TGCGCCAGCAGCCAACAGGGGGCCGCGAACACCGGGGAGCTGTTTTTT. The genes are TRBV4-1 and TRBJ2-2, with TRBD1 matching over 8 bases. Germline values: CDR1 MGHRA, CDR2 YSYEKL. This CDR3 region has 16 residues. V was clipped by 2 bases and J by 0 bases; unmatched bases: 2.

The chain links TRBV27 to TRBJ2-5; 7 bases fit TRBD1. CDR1 MNHEY and CDR2 SMNVEV come from the germline V gene (reference sequence). J was trimmed by 2 bases and V by 5 bases; bases with no gene match: 17. The length of the CDR3 is 18 residues. The DNA for the CDR3 is TGTGCCAGCAGTCCGCACGTAGAAAAACGGGACAGTCAAGAGACCCAGTACTTC. This codes for CASSPHVEKRDSQETQYF.

The V and J genes are TRBV5-4 and TRBJ2-3, with TRBD2 matching over 9 bases. The CDR3 has 15 amino acids. The V and J ends lost 4 bases and 1 base, in that order; junction bases with no gene match: 4. Germline CDR1 reads SGHNT; CDR2 reads YYREEE (reference sequence). CDR3 sequence (DNA): TGTGCCAGCAGCCTTAGCGGGGGAGGCACAGATACGCAGTATTTT. Encoded protein: CASSLSGGGTDTQYF.

V gene TRBV2 combines with J gene TRBJ1-6; D is perhaps TRBD1 (6 bases). The CDR3 sequence is 16 residues long. The germline V gene has CDR1 SNHLY and CDR2 FYNNEI. V lost 5 bases to trimming and J lost 10 bases, with 21 bases between them. The CDR3 nucleotides are TGTGCCAGCAGTTCCTTGAGCTCAGGGGAGGGGTCACCCCTCCACTTT. This gives the protein CASSSLSSGEGSPLHF.

The gene calls are TRBV7-6 and TRBJ1-1; 8 bases are a match to TRBD1. The V segment lost 1 base and the J segment 8 bases; nucleotides outside the gene matches: 12. The CDR3 consists of 16 residues. Germline CDR1 reads SGHVS; CDR2 reads FNYEAQ. The CDR3 loop is CASSLGGTGLGGEAFF. CDR3 coding DNA: TGTGCCAGCAGCTTAGGAGGGACAGGACTAGGGGGAGAAGCTTTCTTT.

V usage is TRBV5-1 and J usage is TRBJ2-7; 7 nucleotides align to TRBD1. Germline V gives CDR1 SGHRS, CDR2 YFSETQ. This CDR3 is built from 15 residues. V shed 0 bases, J shed 2 bases, and the junction held 5 bases outside the gene matches. As DNA, the CDR3 is TGCGCCAGCAGCTTGGTGACAGGGCCCGCCTACGAGCAGTACTTC. This translates into CASSLVTGPAYEQYF.

This sequence joins TRBV6-5 and TRBJ1-5; D might be TRBD1 (5 bases). V was cut by 0 bases and J by 7 bases, with 13 bases left in between. The CDR3 spans 15 residues. CDR1 MNHEY and CDR2 SVGAGI come from the germline V gene. CDR3 loop: CASSYSAGLGQPQHF. CDR3 coding DNA: TGTGCCAGCAGTTACTCCGCAGGGTTAGGGCAGCCCCAGCATTTT.

The V gene is TRBV27, the J gene TRBJ1-6, with 11 bases matching TRBD1. In germline, CDR1 is MNHEY, CDR2 SMNVEV (reference sequence). The CDR3 sequence is 19 residues long. V lost 5 bases, J lost 0 bases, and 9 bases stayed unmatched. The DNA of the CDR3 is TGTGCCAGCAGTCAGACCGGGACAGGGGGGAACTCCTATAATTCACCCCTCCACTTT. Its protein is CASSQTGTGGNSYNSPLHF.